The 15 T cell receptor beta chains presented below share a single source sample, sequenced in a study of CD8 T cells in Susac syndrome. An input of about 0.5 to 1 ug of RNA was subjected to reverse transcription using random hexamers. TCRdb passed the immunoSEQ multiplex PCR reads through MiXCR, listing each CDR3 protein once. The repertoire holds 180,000 or so distinct CDR3 sequences, with around 94% as singletons. Material for sequencing was CD4+ T cells from PBMCs. The receptors derive from a human donor in good health.

V gene TRBV7-2 combines with J gene TRBJ2-7; D is unclear. Germline values: CDR1 SGHTA, CDR2 FQGNSA. CDR3 size: 12 residues. V shed 7 bases and J shed 5 bases, with 12 bases lying between them. CDR3 residues: CASTPDPHEQYF. The CDR3 DNA follows: TGTGCCAGCACCCCCGATCCCCACGAGCAGTACTTC.

This chain uses TRBV4-2 with TRBJ2-7; perhaps TRBD2 as D (6 bases). Germline V gene lookup returns CDR1 LGHNA and CDR2 YNFKEQ. Trimming removed 3 bases at V and 3 bases at J, with 12 bases between. The CDR3 covers 14 residues. The CDR3: CASSHTSGVYEQYF. CDR3 sequence (DNA): TGTGCCAGCAGCCACACCTCGGGGGTCTACGAGCAGTACTTC.

V usage is TRBV4-1 and J usage is TRBJ1-4; D uncertain. Germline loops: CDR1 MGHRA, CDR2 YSYEKL. V was trimmed by 1 base and J by 0 bases, leaving 3 bases between them. The CDR3 extends over 14 amino acids. CDR3 bases: TGCGCCAGCAGCCAAGGATCAACTAATGAAAAACTGTTTTTT. As protein: CASSQGSTNEKLFF.

The V call is TRBV2, the J call TRBJ1-1; no definite D call. V lost 8 bases and J lost 1, with 8 bases in between. CDR1 is SNHLY and CDR2 is FYNNEI in the germline V gene. The CDR3 length is 12 residues. The CDR3, as DNA: TGTGCCAGCCGACTCACGAACACTGAAGCTTTCTTT. This encodes CASRLTNTEAFF.

The rearrangement uses TRBV7-9 and TRBJ2-7, with a tentative D call TRBD1 (5 bases). Trimming pared 4 bases from V and 7 bases from J, leaving 11 bases between. This CDR3 is 12 amino acids long. Germline V gene data show CDR1 as SEHNR and CDR2 as FQNEAQ (reference sequence). The CDR3 loop reads CASSSTVFEQYF. The CDR3 bases are TGTGCCAGCAGCTCGACAGTCTTTGAGCAGTACTTC.

The chain has TRBV20-1 and TRBJ2-6; no clear D. The CDR3 covers 12 residues. The V gene's germline CDR1 is DFQATT and CDR2 SNEGSKA (reference sequence). Trimming cost V 3 bases and J 4 bases, with 4 bases left between them. The CDR3 is CSASQGANVLTF. The CDR3 DNA reads TGCAGTGCTAGTCAGGGGGCCAACGTCCTGACTTTC.

The chain is built from TRBV4-2 and TRBJ2-3; D not certain. CDR1 is LGHNA and CDR2 is YNFKEQ in the germline V gene. The V end was cut by 0 bases, the J end by 0 bases, with 10 bases between. This CDR3 spans 16 amino acids. The CDR3, as DNA: TGTGCCAGCAGCCAAGATCTTACACTTAGCACAGATACGCAGTATTTT. The encoded protein is CASSQDLTLSTDTQYF.

Here the CDR3 reads CASSGDRGNTEAFF. The CDR3 DNA reads TGTGCCAGCAGTGGAGACAGGGGGAACACTGAAGCTTTCTTT. This sequence joins TRBV5-4 and TRBJ1-1, with 8 bases that match TRBD1. This CDR3 has 14 residues. J gave up 1 base and V 5 bases, and 4 bases lay outside the gene matches. Germline V gives CDR1 SGHNT, CDR2 YYREEE (reference sequence).

The V gene is TRBV5-4, the J gene TRBJ2-5; D is uncertain. CDR3 length: 13 residues. Germline V gene lookup returns CDR1 SGHNT and CDR2 YYREEE (reference sequence). The V end lost 0 bases, the J end lost 5 bases, and 8 bases lay between the germline ends. The CDR3 protein is CASSLGWSETQYF. CDR3 in DNA: TGTGCCAGCAGCTTGGGATGGAGTGAGACCCAGTACTTC.

This chain uses TRBV6-1 with TRBJ2-3; tentatively, D is TRBD2 (6 bases). The V end was cut by 7 bases, the J end by 2 bases, with 19 bases between. The CDR3 contains 16 residues. In germline, CDR1 is MNHNS, CDR2 SASEGT. The CDR3 spells CASKRQRASVTDTQYF. CDR3 bases: TGTGCCAGCAAGCGACAGCGGGCGTCTGTCACAGATACGCAGTATTTT.

Remarks on this clonotype: As the CDR3 is not closed by the conserved phenylalanine or tryptophan, this likely results from a read error. This sequence joins TRBV7-8 and TRBJ2-7, with D perhaps matching TRBD1 (5 bases). V was clipped by 2 bases and J by 2 bases, with 10 bases between them. This CDR3 comprises 14 residues. Germline CDR1 reads SGHVS; CDR2 reads FQNEAQ. The CDR3 sequence: CASSLRGTTYEQYY. The CDR3 nucleotides are TGTGCCAGCAGCTTAAGGGGAACGACCTACGAGCAGTACTAC.

This clonotype was seen only once. This chain connects TRBV20-1 to TRBJ2-3, with a possible D match to TRBD1 (6 bases). Per germline, CDR1 DFQATT and CDR2 SNEGSKA (reference sequence). The V end lost 6 bases, the J end lost 0 bases, and 13 bases lay between the germline ends. This CDR3 contains 14 residues. DNA for the CDR3: TGCAGTGCCCGGCCGGACAGAAGCACAGATACGCAGTATTTT. Its translation is CSARPDRSTDTQYF.

J is TRBJ2-3 and V is TRBV4-2; D gene uncertain. Germline values: CDR1 LGHNA, CDR2 YNFKEQ. The CDR3 contains 16 residues. Trimming removed 0 bases from V and 0 bases from J, with 10 bases in between. This chain's CDR3 is CASSQDLYSSTDTQYF. The CDR3 DNA sequence: TGTGCCAGCAGCCAAGACCTCTACTCTAGCACAGATACGCAGTATTTT.

J is TRBJ1-5 and V is TRBV6-5; 7 nucleotides line up with TRBD1. V gave up 6 bases and J gave up 0 bases; unmatched junction bases: 5. Germline V lookup: CDR1 MNHEY, CDR2 SVGAGI. The length of the CDR3 is 15 residues. The CDR3 loop reads CASSQTGYSNQPQHF. The CDR3 bases are TGTGCCAGCAGCCAGACAGGGTATAGCAATCAGCCCCAGCATTTT.

The V call is TRBV5-8, the J call TRBJ2-7, with 10 bases aligning to TRBD1. There are 13 residues in the CDR3. Germline V gene data show CDR1 as SGHTS and CDR2 as YDEGEE. Germline trimming cut 5 bases from V and 9 bases from J; bases unmatched to any gene: 8. The CDR3 nucleotides read TGTGCCAGCAGATCGACAGGGGGCAGGAGGCAGTACTTC. This gives the protein CASRSTGGRRQYF.